This T cell receptor (beta chain) originates from a study of long-term antiretroviral therapy in people with HIV. immunoSEQ v3.0 was run at survey level. Assay: immunoSEQ multiplex PCR; the TCRdb copy retains only in-frame clones and omits some. The sample yields fewer than 45,000 clones, 90% to 95% seen once. The CDR3 runs 14 residues. The V end lost 3 bases, the J end lost 4 bases, and 9 bases lay between the germline ends. Germline CDR1 and CDR2: SGHTA and FQGNSA. V is TRBV7-2 and J is TRBJ2-2; D is uncertain. The origin of this receptor is a woman in her forties or fifties with HIV. The specimen comprised unsorted PBMCs, sampled 3.7 years after starting antiretroviral therapy. The CDR3 protein is CASSFYDGTGELFF. CDR3 nucleotide sequence: TGTGCCAGCAGCTTTTATGACGGCACCGGGGAGCTGTTTTTT.